The next 13 T cell receptor beta chains were all read from a single sample in a study of cytomegalovirus exposure and HLA in healthy donors (dated by TCRdb to 2016 to 2017). Library construction relied on the immunoSEQ multiplex PCR assay. This is the immuneACCESS table as TCRdb keeps it, with only in-frame sequences that have V and J called. A part of the clones is gone; compared with another copy, unresolved V genes explain less than half, and the rest is unexplained. The sample includes fewer than 200,000 clones, with 75% to 90% observed a single time. The biggest ten clones account for around 2.1% of the sample. The specimen was PBMCs. The receptors here all came from a woman in her late teens or twenties in good health and CMV-seronegative.

V usage is TRBV19 and J usage is TRBJ1-5; 11 bases are shared with TRBD1. The V gene end was trimmed by 4 bases and the J gene end by 3 bases; junction bases not matched to a gene: 11. The germline V gene has CDR1 LNHDA and CDR2 SQIVND (reference sequence). The CDR3 consists of 18 residues. The CDR3 sequence: CASSNPRPDRGPNQPQHF. The CDR3 DNA reads TGTGCCAGTAGTAACCCCCGACCGGACAGGGGGCCCAATCAGCCCCAGCATTTT. Supplemented by reference TRBV19 and TRBJ1-5, the full variable domain reads DGGITQSPKYLFRKEGQNVTLSCEQNLNHDAMYWYRQDPGQGLRLIYYSQIVNDFQKGDIAEGYSVSREKKESFPLTVTSAQKNPTAFYLCASSNPRPDRGPNQPQHFGDGTRLSIL.

The chain links TRBV5-1 to TRBJ2-3, with D perhaps matching TRBD2 (6 bases). Germline values: CDR1 SGHRS, CDR2 YFSETQ. This CDR3 is built from 14 residues. Trimming took off 4 bases at V and 2 bases at J, with 11 bases between the two ends. CDR3 bases: TGCGCCAGCAGCGGGCGGGGCCCCACAGATACGCAGTATTTT. Protein: CASSGRGPTDTQYF.

The chain is built from TRBV5-1 and TRBJ2-7, with D hard to call. V was shortened by 4 bases and J by 5 bases, with 10 bases between the two germline ends. Looked up from germline, CDR1 is SGHRS and CDR2 is YFSETQ. The CDR3 contains 12 residues. Here the CDR3 DNA reads TGCGCCAGCAGCACGTACTTCGACGAGCAGTACTTC. Encoded protein: CASSTYFDEQYF.

The CDR3 region has the DNA TGTGCCATCAGCCAGGGTACGGTTGACTACGAGCAGTACTTC. This encodes CAISQGTVDYEQYF. The chain couples TRBV10-3 to TRBJ2-7; possibly TRBD1 for D (5 bases). Germline V CDR1 and CDR2: ENHRY, SYGVKD. The germline V and J ends were trimmed by 6 bases and 3 bases, with 15 bases remaining between them. There are 14 residues in the CDR3.

The chain carries TRBV4-2 and TRBJ2-2; D not resolved. This CDR3 has 14 amino acids. Trimming cost V 0 bases and J 1 base, with 3 bases left between them. From germline, CDR1 is LGHNA and CDR2 YNFKEQ. The CDR3 sequence is CASSQDRNTGELFF. The CDR3 nucleotides are TGTGCCAGCAGCCAAGATAGGAACACCGGGGAGCTGTTTTTT.

V usage is TRBV6-5 and J usage is TRBJ2-1; 9 bases fit TRBD1. V lost 0 bases and J lost 8; bases outside the gene matches: 5. Germline CDR1 is MNHEY and CDR2 is SVGAGI. The length of the CDR3 is 15 residues. The CDR3 is CASSYSQGAGYEQFF. The CDR3 bases are TGTGCCAGCAGTTACTCACAGGGGGCCGGCTATGAGCAGTTCTTC.

This rearrangement joins TRBV27 to TRBJ2-2, with D possibly matching TRBD1 (6 bases). CDR3 length: 15 residues. CDR1 and CDR2 from the germline V gene are MNHEY and SMNVEV (reference sequence). V lost 3 bases and J lost 3, with 11 bases in between. The CDR3 DNA follows: TGTGCCAGCAGTTTGGACAGTTCCGACACCGGGGAGCTGTTTTTT. This codes for CASSLDSSDTGELFF.

This chain joins TRBV4-1 and TRBJ2-7; no reliable D call. The V gene's germline CDR1 is MGHRA and CDR2 YSYEKL. Trimming took 1 base from V and 3 from J, leaving 10 bases between them. The CDR3 is 14 residues long. The CDR3 DNA reads TGCGCCAGCAGCCAAGCAACCCCGGGCTACGAGCAGTACTTC. Translated, it gives CASSQATPGYEQYF.

This sequence joins TRBV7-3 and TRBJ2-7; perhaps TRBD1 as D (7 bases). The V end lost 6 bases, the J end lost 6 bases, and 15 bases lay between the germline ends. The CDR3 totals 13 residues. Germline V gives CDR1 SGHTA, CDR2 FQGTGA. The CDR3 sequence is CASRAAGGSEQYF. CDR3 coding DNA: TGTGCCAGCAGGGCCGCAGGGGGGTCCGAGCAGTACTTC. Full variable domain (missing parts from reference TRBV7-3 and TRBJ2-7): GAGVSQTPSNKVTEKGKYVELRCDPISGHTALYWYRQSLGQGPEFLIYFQGTGAADDSGLPNDRFFAVRPEGSVSTLKIQRTERGDSAVYLCASRAAGGSEQYFGPGTRLTVT.

The gene calls are TRBV18 and TRBJ2-7, with 7 bases identical to TRBD2. Germline trimming cut 6 bases from V and 6 bases from J; bases unmatched to any gene: 14. The germline gives CDR1 KGHSH, CDR2 LQKENI. The CDR3 runs to 15 residues. CDR3 region: CASSYASGDSGEQYF. In DNA, the CDR3 is TGTGCCAGCTCCTATGCTAGCGGAGACTCGGGCGAGCAGTACTTC.

The chain combines TRBV6-6 with TRBJ2-7; 7 bases match TRBD1. The CDR3 runs 13 residues. J was trimmed by 3 bases and V by 9 bases; bases with no gene match: 8. The germline CDR1 and CDR2 sequences are MNHNY and SVGAGI (reference sequence). The CDR3: CASSNGQVYEQYF. The CDR3, as DNA: TGTGCCAGTAGTAATGGACAGGTCTACGAGCAGTACTTC.

This sequence joins TRBV27 and TRBJ1-2; the D is unclear. Trimming took off 2 bases at V and 7 bases at J, with 17 bases between the two ends. CDR3 length equals 15 residues. CDR1 is MNHEY and CDR2 is SMNVEV in the germline V gene (reference sequence). The CDR3: CASSLGRDGGSGYTF. In DNA form, the CDR3 reads TGTGCCAGCAGTTTAGGTAGGGATGGAGGTAGTGGCTACACCTTC.

The CDR3 DNA sequence: TGTGCCAGCAACTCGGACACGTACTATGGCTACACCTTC. Translation gives CASNSDTYYGYTF. The genes are TRBV2 and TRBJ1-2; D might be TRBD1 (5 bases). V was clipped by 7 bases and J by 3 bases, with 12 bases between them. Germline-derived CDR1 and CDR2 are SNHLY and FYNNEI. The CDR3 loop spans 13 amino acids.